This entry lists 6 T cell receptor beta chains sequenced from one sample in a study of shared clonotypes between healthy human individuals. TCRdb's copy holds only in-frame clones and misses some; the assay was immunoSEQ multiplex PCR. The sample has over a million clones, approximately 80% seen once. Material: memory CD4+ T cells from PBMCs. Regarding subset: CD45RA-negative fraction. These receptors all come from a man younger than 30 in good health. Some clones in this sample may be carry-over from other donors' samples.

This chain uses TRBV27 with TRBJ2-7; TRBD1 matches at 10 bases. V shed 3 bases, J shed 2 bases, and the junction held 7 bases outside the gene matches. This CDR3 is built from 16 residues. CDR1 and CDR2 (germline): MNHEY, SMNVEV (reference sequence). CDR3 protein: CASSFDRGLAPYEQYF. Written as DNA, the CDR3 is TGTGCCAGCAGTTTCGACAGGGGGCTAGCCCCCTACGAGCAGTACTTC.

J is TRBJ2-1 and V is TRBV7-8; perhaps TRBD1 as D (6 bases). Germline V gene sequence: CDR1 SGHVS, CDR2 FQNEAQ. Between the trimmed V and J ends, which lost 5 bases and 7 bases, there was a span of 18 bases. CDR3 length equals 15 residues. CDR3 coding DNA: TGTGCCAGCAGCCTGGGACACCCTTTGGGAAATGAGCAGTTCTTC. Translating gives CASSLGHPLGNEQFF.

V gene TRBV7-2 combines with J gene TRBJ2-7; 9 bases match TRBD2. The germline CDR1 and CDR2 sequences are SGHTA and FQGNSA. This CDR3 contains 14 residues. J gave up 3 bases and V 3 bases, and 3 bases lay outside the gene matches. DNA for the CDR3: TGTGCCAGCAGCTTGGGACTAGCCTTCTACGAGCAGTACTTC. Protein product: CASSLGLAFYEQYF.

About this clone itself: At one end, the junction sequence differs from germline, possibly due to a read error. The chain employs TRBV5-1 and TRBJ2-7, with D perhaps TRBD1 or TRBD2 (5 bases each). Germline V gene lookup returns CDR1 SGHRS and CDR2 YFSETQ. This CDR3 is built from 12 residues. The DNA of the CDR3 is TGCGCCAGCAGCTTGGATACTGAGGGGAAGACGTTC. It translates to CASSLDTEGKTF.

The chain employs TRBV27 and TRBJ2-6, with D possibly matching TRBD1 (6 bases). Trimming pared 8 bases from V and 2 bases from J, leaving 13 bases between. This CDR3 is built from 15 residues. Germline lookup yields CDR1 MNHEY and CDR2 SMNVEV (reference sequence). CDR3 protein: CASANPGAGANVLTF. CDR3 DNA: TGTGCCAGCGCAAATCCAGGGGCTGGGGCCAACGTCCTGACTTTC.

The chain joins TRBV27 to TRBJ2-6; D is ambiguous. The CDR3 loop spans 12 amino acids. V dropped 6 bases and J dropped 7 bases, with 7 bases sitting between them. Germline V gene data show CDR1 as MNHEY and CDR2 as SMNVEV (reference sequence). The CDR3 is CASSPGANVLTF. The CDR3 DNA reads as TGTGCCAGCAGCCCCGGCGCCAACGTCCTGACTTTC.